This is a list of T cell receptor beta chains from one sample in a study of neurological immune-mediated disorders. TCRdb used MiXCR to reprocess the 5' RACE reads, holding one entry per CDR3 protein. Altogether tens of thousands of distinct CDR3 sequences are present, under 4.5% being singletons, with the ten largest covering about 2.9%. The specimen was PBMCs. The receptors come from a woman aged 50 to 65 with multiple sclerosis. Both conserved end residues are trimmed from each CDR3.

V,J,CDR3
TRBV5-8,TRBJ2-5,ASSWTGGKETQY
TRBV3-1,TRBJ1-3,ASSQPSRRRSSGNTIY
TRBV20-1,TRBJ2-2,SARFFGDTGELF
TRBV5-1,TRBJ2-1,ASSRGGTEYNEQF
TRBV7-9,TRBJ2-2,ATLAGTIGGNTGELF
TRBV24-1,TRBJ2-2,ATSASRFRGLAGVNTGELF
TRBV2,TRBJ2-1,ASTSSGSSYNEQF
TRBV29-1,TRBJ2-3,SVGKGLNTDTQY
TRBV20-1,TRBJ2-6,SARDGRGFGSGANVLT
TRBV3-1,TRBJ2-5,ASSQSRGLWETQY
TRBV5-6,TRBJ1-4,ASSLHRGKEKLF
TRBV4-1,TRBJ1-1,ASSQKGRADTEAF
TRBV7-9,TRBJ1-6,ASSLSDRENSPLH
TRBV20-1,TRBJ1-3,SARDGSDTIY
TRBV7-9,TRBJ2-3,ASSLEVSGLRVSTQY
TRBV7-2,TRBJ2-3,ASSLTSSTDTQY
TRBV20-1,TRBJ1-5,SASMAGAYNQPQH
TRBV4-2,TRBJ2-5,ASSQGLAHRETQY
TRBV10-3,TRBJ2-7,AISVVSADEQY
TRBV2,TRBJ2-7,ASSGQAEQY
TRBV7-2,TRBJ2-3,ASSSRTSGRETDTQY
TRBV5-1,TRBJ2-2,ASSSGPTSGNTGELF
TRBV7-6,TRBJ2-5,ASRIMTSNQETQY
TRBV20-1,TRBJ2-3,SGYGGGTQY
TRBV20-1,TRBJ1-5,SARDLRGGFNQPQH
TRBV6-6,TRBJ1-3,ASSYFVRGSGNTIY
TRBV7-2,TRBJ2-1,ASSSNLREVRI
TRBV7-8,TRBJ2-5,ASSSPPSDYRQETQY
TRBV10-3,TRBJ1-1,DISTGNTEAF
TRBV7-3,TRBJ2-7,ASSLGQDYEQY
TRBV5-1,TRBJ2-7,ASRSDTTSYEQY